This T cell receptor (beta chain) was sequenced during a study of CD8 T cells in ankylosing spondylitis. Broader study findings: A TCR beta motif of eight highly homologous variants appeared characteristic of ankylosing spondylitis blood. Reactive arthritis synovial fluid and blood were previously reported to contain some motif variants. Clones linked to disease, bearing a CD8+ phenotype, were relatively rare in peripheral blood.

Quantitative 5'-RACE with molecular barcodes generated TCR beta libraries. Each CDR3 protein gets one entry after TCRdb re-called the 5' RACE reads with MiXCR. The sample holds about 350,000 distinct CDR3 sequences; around 20% are singletons and the top ten take about an eighth. With regard to this clonotype: The target antigen is unknown.

CDR3 size: 11 residues. CDR1 is DFQATT, CDR2 SNEGSKA, per germline (reference sequence). Trimming took off 1 base at V and 4 bases at J, with 4 bases between the two ends. This clonotype was sampled from a male donor with ankylosing spondylitis or in good health (not recorded which). The chain carries TRBV20-1 and TRBJ2-5, with D unresolved. Sequenced material: blood, either unsorted or a sorted T cell fraction (not recorded which). CDR3: CSARVVETQYF. The CDR3 nucleotides are TGCAGTGCTAGAGTAGTAGAGACCCAGTACTTC.